The next 22 T cell receptor beta chains were all read from a single sample in a study of T cells in women clearing cervical HPV infection (dated by TCRdb to the late 2010s). The library was prepared using the immunoSEQ multiplex PCR assay. The immuneACCESS repertoire file appears here via TCRdb, limited to in-frame rearrangements. These files lack a portion of the clones; in checked studies, under half of the deficit traces to unresolved V genes, and the cause of the others is not known. The table kept for this sample lists tens of thousands of clones. The top ten hold 0.98% of the sample. Specimen: blood buffy coat. The receptors originated from a woman between 18 and 69 years old with a cervical HPV16 infection that either progressed to CIN3+ or cleared (not recorded which).

About this clone: The read comes to an end 3 residues before the CDR3 does, leaving the germline J gene to fill in the end. The chain carries TRBV2 and TRBJ1-1; 9 positions agree with TRBD1. The CDR3 spans 14 residues. Germline V lookup: CDR1 SNHLY, CDR2 FYNNEI. The junction had 7 bases not matched to a gene; V was cut back by 6 bases and J by 5 bases. CDR3 residues: CASRKQGAGTEAFF. CDR3 DNA (partial): TGTGCCAGCAGAAAACAGGGGGCGGGGACTGAA.

This clone is deemed medium-sized by its frequency. Read data end 3 residues before the CDR3 end; the end is taken from the germline J gene. The rearrangement joins TRBV18 to TRBJ2-4; TRBD2 agrees at 11 bases. Trimming at V came to 3 bases and at J to 5 bases, leaving 12 bases not matched to a gene. Germline values: CDR1 KGHSH, CDR2 LQKENI. The CDR3 sequence is 18 residues long. CDR3 DNA (partial): TGTGCCAGCTCACCCGAAAGGGTAGCGGGGGGGCACGAAAACATT. Amino acids: CASSPERVAGGHENI. The full-length CDR3 reads as CASSPERVAGGHENIQYF.

Concerning this clone itself: A junction end diverges from the germline sequence, so it may reflect a read error. The read terminates 3 residues before the CDR3 end, so the remaining end is supplied by the germline J gene. The identical CDR3 is also encoded by other nucleotide sequences in the sample. The V call is TRBV2, the J call TRBJ1-3, with 9 bases identical to TRBD1. CDR1 is SNHLY and CDR2 is FYNNEI in the germline V gene. The CDR3 spans 15 residues. The CDR3 DNA, read in part, is TGTGCCAGCTCTACAGGGGGCGCAGCTGGAAACACT. This encodes CASSTGGAAGNT. The full CDR3 sequence reads CASSTGGAAGNTIYF.

In regard to this clone: The CDR3 goes on 3 residues after the read ends, and that part is filled in from the germline J gene. The chain couples TRBV7-3 to TRBJ1-1, with a possible D match to TRBD1 (5 bases). The germline V gene encodes CDR1 SGHTA and CDR2 FQGTGA. There are 15 residues in the CDR3. V lost 1 base and J lost 4, with 13 bases in between. The sequenced part of the CDR3 DNA is TGTGCCAGCAGCTTAAGTCTTGGGGGGACCACTGAA. Its protein is CASSLSLGGTTE. The entire CDR3 protein reads CASSLSLGGTTEAFF. Full variable domain (remainder filled in from reference TRBV7-3 and TRBJ1-1): GAGVSQTPSNKVTEKGKYVELRCDPISGHTALYWYRQSLGQGPEFLIYFQGTGAADDSGLPNDRFFAVRPEGSVSTLKIQRTERGDSAVYLCASSLSLGGTTEAFFGQGTRLTVV.

Comment on this clone: The CDR3 end lies 3 residues beyond the end of the read and is filled in from the germline J gene. V gene TRBV7-2 combines with J gene TRBJ2-3, with TRBD1 matching over 7 bases. Germline CDR1 and CDR2: SGHTA and FQGNSA. The CDR3 is made up of 16 amino acids. J lost 4 bases, V lost 0 bases, and 7 bases had no gene match. The CDR3 DNA, read in part, is TGTGCCAGCAGCTTAGCCGCCAGGGGGATGGCAGATACG. Protein sequence: CASSLAARGMADT. The entire CDR3 protein reads CASSLAARGMADTQYF.

CDR3 amino acids: CASSLVDRELGETQYF. Partial CDR3 DNA: TGTGCCAGCAGCTTAGTGGACAGGGAATTGGGAGAGACG. The gene calls are TRBV7-6 and TRBJ2-3; 8 nucleotides align to TRBD1. The read stops 3 residues short of the end of the CDR3; the missing end is completed from the germline J gene. The CDR3 totals 16 residues. Germline-derived CDR1 and CDR2 are SGHVS and FNYEAQ.

For this clone: The read halts 3 residues ahead of the CDR3 end, with the missing end drawn from the germline J gene. V gene TRBV6-1 combines with J gene TRBJ2-1; maybe TRBD2 (7 bases). There are 16 residues in the CDR3. The germline gives CDR1 MNHNS, CDR2 SASEGT. V shed 0 bases and J shed 4 bases, with 13 bases lying between them. The CDR3 loop reads CASSEAGEGGYNEQFF. Incomplete CDR3 DNA: TGTGCCAGCAGTGAAGCAGGAGAGGGGGGGTACAATGAG.

A remark on this clone: The read terminates 3 residues before the CDR3 end, so the remaining end is supplied by the germline J gene. The genes are TRBV19 and TRBJ1-2; the match to TRBD1 covers 9 bases. Germline assignment: CDR1 LNHDA and CDR2 SQIVND (reference sequence). The CDR3 is made up of 16 amino acids. The CDR3 is CATRWTGVVRTDTYTF. Incomplete CDR3 DNA: TGTGCCACAAGATGGACAGGGGTGGTTCGCACAGATACC.

About this clone: The read falls 3 residues short of the CDR3 end, and the missing part is taken from the germline J gene. This chain links TRBV11-2 with TRBJ1-2; D may be TRBD1 (6 bases). The V end was cut by 0 bases, the J end by 5 bases, with 7 bases between. The CDR3 consists of 13 residues. Germline loops: CDR1 SGHAT, CDR2 FQNNGV. Incomplete CDR3 DNA: TGTGCCAGCAGCTTAGAGGGGGCGTATGGC. Translated: CASSLEGAYG. In full, the CDR3 is CASSLEGAYGYTF.

As regards this clone: The CDR3 goes on 3 residues after the read ends, and that part is filled in from the germline J gene. This rearrangement joins TRBV9 to TRBJ2-1, with D possibly being TRBD1 (5 bases). V lost 5 bases and J lost 6, with 18 bases in between. The CDR3 consists of 15 residues. Germline V lookup: CDR1 SGDLS, CDR2 YYNGEE. Partial CDR3 DNA: TGTGCCAGCAGTGTTGACAGCCTTCCCGGCAATGAG. It yields the protein CASSVDSLPGNE. The full CDR3 protein is CASSVDSLPGNEQFF.

Worth noting for this clone: The CDR3 extends 3 residues past the end of the read, so its final part is completed from the germline J gene. The J gene is TRBJ2-1, the V gene TRBV20-1; 12 nucleotides line up with TRBD2. The CDR3 spans 15 residues. CDR1 and CDR2 from the germline V gene are DFQATT and SNEGSKA (reference sequence). J was trimmed by 5 bases and V by 3 bases; bases with no gene match: 5. The CDR3 reads CSARAGLAGDNEQFF. The CDR3 DNA, read in part, is TGCAGTGCTAGGGCGGGACTAGCGGGTGACAATGAG.

Remarks on this clone: The observed sequence ends 3 residues before the CDR3 terminus, with the missing tail filled in from the germline J gene. This rearrangement joins TRBV30 to TRBJ2-3; D may be TRBD1 (6 bases). Germline CDR1 and CDR2: GTSNPN and SVGIG (reference sequence). The CDR3 extends over 12 amino acids. Trimming removed 3 bases at V and 4 bases at J, with 8 bases between. CDR3 DNA (partial): TGTGCCTGGAGGGGGGCGGCAGATACG. It is translated as CAWRGAADT. The CDR3 in full is CAWRGAADTQYF. Drawing the rest from reference TRBV30 and TRBJ2-3, the complete variable domain is SQTIHQWPATLVQPVGSPLSLECTVEGTSNPNLYWYRQAAGRGLQLLFYSVGIGQISSEVPQNLSASRPQDRQFILSSKKLLLSDSGFYLCAWRGAADTQYFGPGTRLTVL.

A word on this clone: The read comes to an end 3 residues before the CDR3 does, leaving the germline J gene to fill in the end. The chain carries TRBV2 and TRBJ2-3; 11 positions agree with TRBD2. Trimming cost V 9 bases and J 3 bases; bases outside gene matches: 8. The CDR3 is 15 amino acids. CDR1 is SNHLY, CDR2 FYNNEI, per germline. CDR3: CARGLSGGATDTQYF. CDR3 DNA, as far as it was read: TGTGCCAGAGGGCTTAGCGGGGGGGCTACAGATACG.

About this clone itself: The CDR3 goes on 3 residues after the read ends, and that part is filled in from the germline J gene. The J gene is TRBJ1-2, the V gene TRBV5-6, with a possible D match to TRBD1 (5 bases). Germline V gene sequence: CDR1 SGHDT, CDR2 YYEEEE. The CDR3 has 12 residues. Partial CDR3 DNA: TGTGCCAGCAGCTATGACAGCAGGGGC. Translated, it gives CASSYDSRG. In full, the CDR3 is CASSYDSRGYTF.

Points on this clone: The sequenced fragment ends 3 residues before the CDR3 boundary, so the rest is inferred from the germline J gene. The rearrangement uses TRBV7-9 and TRBJ2-2; D ambiguous. V lost 2 bases and J lost 3, with 10 bases in between. The germline V gene has CDR1 SEHNR and CDR2 FQNEAQ (reference sequence). The CDR3 sequence is 15 residues long. CDR3 sequence reads: CASSLNRADTGELFF. The sequenced CDR3 bases are TGTGCCAGCAGCTTAAATAGGGCCGACACCGGGGAG.

As to this clone: The read halts 3 residues ahead of the CDR3 end, with the missing end drawn from the germline J gene. This chain joins TRBV7-9 and TRBJ2-4; TRBD1 matches at 10 bases. The CDR3 runs 14 residues. Per the germline V gene, CDR1 is SEHNR and CDR2 is FQNEAQ (reference sequence). The CDR3 here is CASSPGQGSQGQYF. The sequenced CDR3 bases are TGTGCCAGCAGCCCGGGACAGGGGAGTCAGGGT.

In regard to this clone: The read finishes 3 residues shy of the CDR3 end, and the germline J gene is used to complete it. This chain links TRBV9 with TRBJ2-1; no reliable D call. Trimming shortened V by 4 bases and J by 7 bases, and 9 bases separated the two germline ends. Per germline, CDR1 SGDLS and CDR2 YYNGEE. The CDR3 consists of 12 residues. CDR3 region: CASSLRANEQFF. CDR3 DNA (partial): TGTGCCAGCAGCCTTCGAGCTAATGAG.

To note about this clone: The sequenced fragment ends 3 residues before the CDR3 boundary, so the rest is inferred from the germline J gene. This chain joins TRBV18 and TRBJ2-1; the match to TRBD1 covers 8 bases. The V segment lost 4 bases and the J segment 6 bases; nucleotides outside the gene matches: 8. The CDR3 consists of 15 residues. Germline V gene data show CDR1 as KGHSH and CDR2 as LQKENI. The CDR3 loop is CASSQGQARGNEQFF. The CDR3 bases that were read are TGTGCCAGCTCACAGGGACAGGCCCGAGGCAATGAG.

Comment on this clone: Coverage ceases 3 residues before the CDR3 finishes, and the germline J gene fills in the end. This rearrangement joins TRBV10-1 to TRBJ1-1, with TRBD1 matching over 8 bases. Unmatched junction bases numbered 6, after V lost 6 bases and J lost 6 bases. The CDR3 totals 13 residues. Germline V gene lookup returns CDR1 WNHNN and CDR2 SYGVQD (reference sequence). The part of the CDR3 DNA that was read is TGCGCCAGCAGCAGGGGGCAGGCCTCTGAA. Translating it yields CASSRGQASE. The whole CDR3 is CASSRGQASEAFF.

Comments on this clone: The read comes to an end 3 residues before the CDR3 does, leaving the germline J gene to fill in the end. The chain uses TRBV18 and TRBJ1-2, with D possibly being TRBD1 (6 bases). The CDR3 runs 14 residues. The germline V gene has CDR1 KGHSH and CDR2 LQKENI. CDR3 DNA, as far as it was read: TGTGCCAGCTCCCTCGCGGGGGACACCTACGAC. Protein product: CASSLAGDTYD. The CDR3, in full, reads CASSLAGDTYDYTF.

With respect to this clone: The CDR3 end is not reached by the read, which stops 3 residues before it; the germline J gene fills it in. This chain links TRBV7-9 with TRBJ2-2, with D possibly matching TRBD2 (6 bases). This CDR3 has 15 amino acids. Germline V gene data show CDR1 as SEHNR and CDR2 as FQNEAQ (reference sequence). CDR3 bases read: TGTGCCAGCAGAGACGGGAGAGGTGGGGCCAACGTG. The encoded protein is CASRDGRGGANV. The full CDR3 sequence reads CASRDGRGGANVLFF.

The CDR3 spells CASSFSGGLGNEQFF. The DNA read from the CDR3 is TGTGCCAGCAGCTTTAGCGGGGGCCTGGGTAATGAG. The gene calls are TRBV5-6 and TRBJ2-1; 9 nucleotides line up with TRBD2. The read ends 3 residues shy of where the CDR3 ends; the end is completed using the germline J gene. Germline-derived CDR1 and CDR2 are SGHDT and YYEEEE. The CDR3 spans 15 residues. The V gene end was trimmed by 2 bases and the J gene end by 7 bases; junction bases not matched to a gene: 7.